This entry features one T cell receptor (beta chain) sequence. Antigen specificity is unknown. The treatment here: some 20 received Ad26.COV2.S at low or high dose, single or two shots; 5 received placebo; per-sample allocation not given. Vaccine and placebo recipients were sampled on day 63 after the first injection. This sample was taken from a study of Ad26.COV2.S vaccination and SARS-CoV-2 variants. Study-wide background: The Ad26.COV2.S arm of the COV1001 trial was where the donor was placed. Ad26.COV2.S, an intramuscular injection, was given once or twice 56 days apart. Findings and caveats of the study: Substantial breadth was reported for post-vaccination spike-specific CD8+ and CD4+ T cells. Responses of T cells in total may have been underestimated by the TCR breadth and depth analyses.

Measured with immunoSEQ multiplex PCR; TCRdb has only the in-frame clones, and not every one. Of about 460,000 clones listed, nearly 90% are singletons. The sequences come from peripheral blood, collected in a trial of Ad26.COV2.S vaccine versus placebo. The TCR originated in a person between 18 and 65 years old who received the Ad26.COV2.S COVID-19 vaccine or a placebo.

CDR3 loop: CASSLMGQSNQPQHF. In DNA form, the CDR3 reads TGTGCCAGCAGCCTGATGGGACAGAGCAATCAGCCCCAGCATTTT. V is TRBV28 and J is TRBJ1-5, with 7 bases fitting TRBD1. The germline V gene encodes CDR1 MDHEN and CDR2 SYDVKM. V lost 6 bases, J lost 1 base, and 6 bases stayed unmatched. The CDR3 totals 15 residues.